This TCR beta chain was sequenced for a study of T cells expressing NK-cell markers. Study overall: In sorted CD3+CD56+NKG2C+, CD3+CD56+NKG2C- and CD3+CD56-NKG2C+ T cells, TCR beta repertoires were obtained. Study observations and caveats: Uncertainty persisted over the HCMV specificity of expanded NKG2C+ T cell clones.

CDR3 length: 16 amino acids. Germline V lookup: CDR1 SGHVS, CDR2 FQNEAQ. Details on this clonotype: Its antigen is undetermined.

TCR beta libraries carry UMIs added by 5'RACE template switching. With the 5' RACE reads reprocessed, TCRdb shows one record per CDR3 protein and no DNA. In all, the sample yields 150,000 to 180,000 distinct CDR3 sequences. The chain couples TRBV7-8 to TRBJ2-3; without DNA, the TCRdb call of TRBD2 cannot be checked. This TCR came from a woman aged 45-60 years in good health. The sequencing input was blood T cells: a sorted CD56 or NKG2C T cell subset, CD4+ or CD8+ T cells, or bulk PBMC T cells (not recorded which). The CDR3 spells CASSLKGLAGEDTQYF.